This TCR beta chain was obtained from a study of cytomegalovirus exposure and HLA in healthy donors. Study-level information: Genotyping of roughly 400 donors showed that 70% to 90% belonged to the Caucasian-associated ancestry cluster. Whole-study results and caveats: Rare TCR sequences dominated, though some public TCRs recurred in many donors. An analysis was carried out at a later point. It showed that HLA-associated TCR beta chains were more clonally expanded than equally common non-associated chains.

Germline lookup yields CDR1 LGHNA and CDR2 YNFKEQ. The CDR3 covers 15 residues. The ends were cut back, 4 bases at V and 13 bases at J, with 25 bases in the middle. Concerning this clone itself: The antigen is not known.

60 Vbeta and 13 Jbeta primers were used in PCR. Measured with immunoSEQ multiplex PCR; TCRdb has only the in-frame clones, and not every one. The sample has about 160,000 clones, roughly 85% seen once; the top ten hold around 0.89%. The receptor was derived from a woman aged 50 to 60 in good health and CMV-seropositive. The chain couples TRBV4-2 to TRBJ2-5; D may be TRBD1 (5 bases). Specimen: PBMCs. As DNA, the CDR3 is TGTGCCAGCAGCCCGGGCGCCGGACAACAGACCTCCCGGTACTTC. This codes for CASSPGAGQQTSRYF.